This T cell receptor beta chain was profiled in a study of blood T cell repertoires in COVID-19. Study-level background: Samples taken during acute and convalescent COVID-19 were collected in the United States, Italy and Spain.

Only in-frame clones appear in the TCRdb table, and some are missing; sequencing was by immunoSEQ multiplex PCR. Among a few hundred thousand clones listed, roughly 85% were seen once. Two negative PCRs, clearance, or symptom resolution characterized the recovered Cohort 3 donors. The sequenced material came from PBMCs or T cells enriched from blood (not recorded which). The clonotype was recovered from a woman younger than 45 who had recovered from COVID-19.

CDR3 region: CASSPAGFTDTQYF. The CDR3 DNA reads as TGTGCCAGCAGCCCAGCCGGGTTCACAGATACGCAGTATTTT. This rearrangement joins TRBV7-3 to TRBJ2-3; unclear D gene. The CDR3 has 14 residues. Germline V CDR1 and CDR2: SGHTA, FQGTGA. Trimming removed 5 bases at V and 2 bases at J, with 11 bases between. The full variable domain, with the rest looked up from reference TRBV7-3 and TRBJ2-3, is GAGVSQTPSNKVTEKGKYVELRCDPISGHTALYWYRQSLGQGPEFLIYFQGTGAADDSGLPNDRFFAVRPEGSVSTLKIQRTERGDSAVYLCASSPAGFTDTQYFGPGTRLTVL.